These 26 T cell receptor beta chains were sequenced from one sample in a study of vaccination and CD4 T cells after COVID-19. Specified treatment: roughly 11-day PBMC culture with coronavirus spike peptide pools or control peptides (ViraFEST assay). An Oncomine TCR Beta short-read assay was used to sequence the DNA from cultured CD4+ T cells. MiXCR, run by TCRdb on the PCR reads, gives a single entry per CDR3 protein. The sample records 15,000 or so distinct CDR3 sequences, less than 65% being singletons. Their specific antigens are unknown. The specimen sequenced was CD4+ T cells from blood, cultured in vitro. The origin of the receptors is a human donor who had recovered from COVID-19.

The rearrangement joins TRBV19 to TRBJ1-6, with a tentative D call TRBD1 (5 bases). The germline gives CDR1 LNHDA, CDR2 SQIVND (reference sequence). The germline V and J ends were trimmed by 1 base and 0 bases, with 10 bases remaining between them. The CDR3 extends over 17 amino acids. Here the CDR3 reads CASSIGTGSSYNSPLHF. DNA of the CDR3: TGTGCCAGTAGTATAGGCACAGGATCCTCCTATAATTCACCCCTCCACTTT. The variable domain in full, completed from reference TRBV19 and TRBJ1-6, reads DGGITQSPKYLFRKEGQNVTLSCEQNLNHDAMYWYRQDPGQGLRLIYYSQIVNDFQKGDIAEGYSVSREKKESFPLTVTSAQKNPTAFYLCASSIGTGSSYNSPLHFGNGTRLTVT.

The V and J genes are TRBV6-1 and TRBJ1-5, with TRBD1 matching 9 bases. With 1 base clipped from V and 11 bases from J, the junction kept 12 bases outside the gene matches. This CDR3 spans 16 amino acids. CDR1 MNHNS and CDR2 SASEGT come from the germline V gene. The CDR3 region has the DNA TGTGCCAGCAGTGAAGTACAGGGGGCGTGGGGAGTGGCCCAGCATTTT. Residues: CASSEVQGAWGVAQHF.

CDR3 protein: CSARDSSGTLGYTF. CDR3 DNA sequence: TGCAGTGCTAGAGATAGTTCCGGGACACTTGGCTACACCTTC. The chain combines TRBV20-1 with TRBJ1-2; maybe TRBD1 (6 bases). Looked up from germline, CDR1 is DFQATT and CDR2 is SNEGSKA (reference sequence). The V end was cut by 0 bases, the J end by 7 bases, with 15 bases between. The CDR3 is made up of 14 amino acids.

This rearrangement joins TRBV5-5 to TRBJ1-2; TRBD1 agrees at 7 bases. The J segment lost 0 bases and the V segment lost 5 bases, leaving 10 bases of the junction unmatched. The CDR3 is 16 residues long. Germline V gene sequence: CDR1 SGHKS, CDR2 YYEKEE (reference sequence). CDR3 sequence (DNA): TGTGCCAGCAGGCCGCTAGGAGACAGGGCTAACTATGGCTACACCTTC. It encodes CASRPLGDRANYGYTF.

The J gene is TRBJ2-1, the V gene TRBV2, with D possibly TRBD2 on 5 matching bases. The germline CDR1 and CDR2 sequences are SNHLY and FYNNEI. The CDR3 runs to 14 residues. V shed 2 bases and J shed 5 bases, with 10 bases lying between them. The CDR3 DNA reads TGTGCCAGCAGTGAATTGCGGGCAGACAATGAGCAGTTCTTC. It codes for CASSELRADNEQFF.

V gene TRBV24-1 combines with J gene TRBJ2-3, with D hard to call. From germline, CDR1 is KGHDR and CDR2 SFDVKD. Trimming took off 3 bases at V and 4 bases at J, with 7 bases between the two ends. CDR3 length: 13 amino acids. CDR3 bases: TGTGCCACCAGTGATGGTAGCCCAGATACGCAGTATTTT. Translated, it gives CATSDGSPDTQYF.

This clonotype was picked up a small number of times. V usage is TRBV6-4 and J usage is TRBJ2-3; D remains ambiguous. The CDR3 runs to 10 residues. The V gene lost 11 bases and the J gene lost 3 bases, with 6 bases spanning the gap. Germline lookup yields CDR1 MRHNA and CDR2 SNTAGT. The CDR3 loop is CAAETDTQYF. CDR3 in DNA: TGTGCCGCCGAAACAGATACGCAGTATTTT.

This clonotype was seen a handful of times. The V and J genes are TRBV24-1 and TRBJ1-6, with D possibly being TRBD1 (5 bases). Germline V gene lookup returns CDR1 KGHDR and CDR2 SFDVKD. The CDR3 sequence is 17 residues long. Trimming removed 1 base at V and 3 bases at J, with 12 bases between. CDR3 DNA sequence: TGTGCCACCAGTGATTTAGAGGGGACTGGCTATAATTCACCCCTCCACTTT. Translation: CATSDLEGTGYNSPLHF.

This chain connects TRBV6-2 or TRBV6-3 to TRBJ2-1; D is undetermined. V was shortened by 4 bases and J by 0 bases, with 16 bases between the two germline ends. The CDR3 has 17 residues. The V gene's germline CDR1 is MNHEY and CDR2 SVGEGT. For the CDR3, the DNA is TGTGCCAGCAGTTTTTCAAGATCTGATGTCTCCTACAATGAGCAGTTCTTC. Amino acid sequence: CASSFSRSDVSYNEQFF.

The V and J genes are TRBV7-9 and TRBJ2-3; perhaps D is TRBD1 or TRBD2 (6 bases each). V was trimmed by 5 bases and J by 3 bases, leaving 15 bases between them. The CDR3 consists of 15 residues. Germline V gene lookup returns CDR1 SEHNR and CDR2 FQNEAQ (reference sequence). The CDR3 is CASSPRRGLTDTQYF. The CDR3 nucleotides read TGTGCCAGCAGCCCACGGAGGGGGTTGACAGATACGCAGTATTTT. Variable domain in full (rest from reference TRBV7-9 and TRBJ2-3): DTGVSQNPRHKITKRGQNVTFRCDPISEHNRLYWYRQTLGQGPEFLTYFQNEAQLEKSRLLSDRFSAERPKGSFSTLEIQRTEQGDSAMYLCASSPRRGLTDTQYFGPGTRLTVL.

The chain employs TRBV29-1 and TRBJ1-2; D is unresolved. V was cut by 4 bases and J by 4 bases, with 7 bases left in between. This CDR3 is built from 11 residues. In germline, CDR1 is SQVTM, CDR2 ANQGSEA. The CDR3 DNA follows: TGCAGCGTTGGAAATGTCTATGGCTACACCTTC. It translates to CSVGNVYGYTF. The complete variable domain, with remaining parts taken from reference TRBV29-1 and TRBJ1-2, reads SAVISQKPSRDICQRGTSLTIQCQVDSQVTMMFWYRQQPGQSLTLIATANQGSEATYESGFVIDKFPISRPNLTFSTLTVSNMSPEDSSIYLCSVGNVYGYTFGSGTRLTVV.

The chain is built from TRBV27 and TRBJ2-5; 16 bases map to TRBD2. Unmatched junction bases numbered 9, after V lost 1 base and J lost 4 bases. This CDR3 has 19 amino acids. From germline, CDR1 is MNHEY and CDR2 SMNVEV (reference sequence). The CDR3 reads CASSLLGLAGGRVGETQYF. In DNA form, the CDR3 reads TGTGCCAGCAGTTTATTGGGACTAGCGGGAGGGAGGGTCGGAGAGACCCAGTACTTC.

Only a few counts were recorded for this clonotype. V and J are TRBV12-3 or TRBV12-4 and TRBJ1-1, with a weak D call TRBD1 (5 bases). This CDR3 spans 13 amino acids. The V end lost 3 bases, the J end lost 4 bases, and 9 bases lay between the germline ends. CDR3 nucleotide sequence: TGTGCCAGCAGTTTGAGCAGGGCCACTGAAGCTTTCTTT. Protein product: CASSLSRATEAFF.

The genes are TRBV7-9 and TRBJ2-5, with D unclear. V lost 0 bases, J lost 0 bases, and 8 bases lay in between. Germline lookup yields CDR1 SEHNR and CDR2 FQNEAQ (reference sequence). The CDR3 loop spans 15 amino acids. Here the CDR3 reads CASSLAYGYQETQYF. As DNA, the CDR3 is TGTGCCAGCAGCTTAGCCTACGGGTACCAAGAGACCCAGTACTTC.

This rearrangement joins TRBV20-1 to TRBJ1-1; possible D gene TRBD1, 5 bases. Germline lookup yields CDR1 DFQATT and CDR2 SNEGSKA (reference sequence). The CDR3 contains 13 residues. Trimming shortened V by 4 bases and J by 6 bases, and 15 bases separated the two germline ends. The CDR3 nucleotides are TGCAGTGCTATCAGACAGTTACAAGCTGAAGCTTTCTTT. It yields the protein CSAIRQLQAEAFF.

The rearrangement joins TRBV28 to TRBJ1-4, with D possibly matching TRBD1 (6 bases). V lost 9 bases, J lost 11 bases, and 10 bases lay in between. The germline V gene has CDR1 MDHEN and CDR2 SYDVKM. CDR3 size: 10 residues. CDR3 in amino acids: CARDRRKLFF. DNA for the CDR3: TGTGCCAGGGACAGACGGAAACTGTTTTTT.

The CDR3 loop reads CASSPTGTVYEQYF. The CDR3 nucleotides are TGCGCCAGCAGCCCGACCGGGACGGTTTACGAGCAGTACTTC. The chain couples TRBV5-1 to TRBJ2-7; D assignment may be TRBD1 or TRBD2 (5 bases each). CDR1 and CDR2 (germline): SGHRS, YFSETQ. The CDR3 consists of 14 residues. Trimming cost V 4 bases and J 4 bases, with 15 bases left between them.

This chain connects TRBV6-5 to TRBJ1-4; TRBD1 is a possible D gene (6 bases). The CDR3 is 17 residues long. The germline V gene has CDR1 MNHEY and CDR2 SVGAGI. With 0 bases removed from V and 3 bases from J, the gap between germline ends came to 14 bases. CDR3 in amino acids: CASSYSSSGGSNEKLFF. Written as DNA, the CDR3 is TGTGCCAGCAGTTACTCGAGTAGCGGGGGCTCTAATGAAAAACTGTTTTTT.

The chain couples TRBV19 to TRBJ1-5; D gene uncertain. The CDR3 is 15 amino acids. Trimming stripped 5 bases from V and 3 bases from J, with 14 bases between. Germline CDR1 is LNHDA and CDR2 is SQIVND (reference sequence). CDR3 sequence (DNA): TGTGCCAGTAGTCTGATACAGACCTCCAATCAGCCCCAGCATTTT. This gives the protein CASSLIQTSNQPQHF.

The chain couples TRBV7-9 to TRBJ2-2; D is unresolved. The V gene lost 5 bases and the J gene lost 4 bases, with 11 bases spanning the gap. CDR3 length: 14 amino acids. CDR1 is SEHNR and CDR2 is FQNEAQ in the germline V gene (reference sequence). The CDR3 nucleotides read TGTGCCAGCAGCCTACGGATCACCACCGGGGAGCTGTTTTTT. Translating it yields CASSLRITTGELFF.

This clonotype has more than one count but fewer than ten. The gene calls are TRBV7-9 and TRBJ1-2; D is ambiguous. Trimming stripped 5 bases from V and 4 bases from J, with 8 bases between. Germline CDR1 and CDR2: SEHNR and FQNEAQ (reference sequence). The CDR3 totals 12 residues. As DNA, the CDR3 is TGTGCCAGCAGCCCCGAGGCCTATGGCTACACCTTC. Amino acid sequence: CASSPEAYGYTF.

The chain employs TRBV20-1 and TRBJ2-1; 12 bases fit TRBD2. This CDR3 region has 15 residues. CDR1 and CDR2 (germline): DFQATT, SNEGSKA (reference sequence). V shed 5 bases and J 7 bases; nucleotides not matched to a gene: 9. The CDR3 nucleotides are TGCAGTGCTGTTACTAGCGGGGGGAATACGAATGAGCAGTTCTTC. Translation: CSAVTSGGNTNEQFF.

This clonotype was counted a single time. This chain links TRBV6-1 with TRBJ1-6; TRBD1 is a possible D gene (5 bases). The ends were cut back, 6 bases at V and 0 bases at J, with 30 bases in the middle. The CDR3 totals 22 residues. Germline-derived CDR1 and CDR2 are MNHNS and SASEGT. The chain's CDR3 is CASRRGTRWGSSTSSYNSPLHF. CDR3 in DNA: TGTGCCAGCAGGCGCGGGACTCGTTGGGGGAGTAGCACCAGCTCCTATAATTCACCCCTCCACTTT.

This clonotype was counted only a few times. This CDR3 is CSAREVGPSWNTEAFF. In nucleotides, the CDR3 is TGCAGTGCTAGAGAGGTCGGGCCCTCATGGAACACTGAAGCTTTCTTT. The chain joins TRBV20-1 to TRBJ1-1; no definite D call. This CDR3 comprises 16 residues. Trimming removed 0 bases at V and 1 base at J, with 15 bases between. The germline CDR1 and CDR2 sequences are DFQATT and SNEGSKA (reference sequence).

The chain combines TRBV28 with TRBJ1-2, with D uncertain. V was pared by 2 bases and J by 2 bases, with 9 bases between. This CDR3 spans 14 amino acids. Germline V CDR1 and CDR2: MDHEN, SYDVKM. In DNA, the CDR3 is TGTGCCAGCAGTTTAATTGGCAACAACTATGGCTACACCTTC. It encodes CASSLIGNNYGYTF.

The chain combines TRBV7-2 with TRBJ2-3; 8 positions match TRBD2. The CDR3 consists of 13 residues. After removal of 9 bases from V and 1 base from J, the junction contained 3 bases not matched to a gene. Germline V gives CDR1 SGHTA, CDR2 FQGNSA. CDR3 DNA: TGTGCCAGGACGGGACTAGGCACAGATACGCAGTATTTT. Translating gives CARTGLGTDTQYF.